The 3 T cell receptor beta chains given below trace back to one sample, sequenced in a study of blood T cells in healthy people across ages. Through a sample-barcoded 5' primer and a J-beta primer mix, a second PCR was run for roughly 6 to 11 cycles. MiXCR was run by TCRdb on the 5' RACE reads, yielding one entry per CDR3 protein. The top ten hold 7.9% of the sample, which has over a million distinct CDR3 sequences, around 39% seen once. The source material was blood. The receptors were gathered from a woman younger than 35 in good health.

The genes are TRBV28 and TRBJ2-7; 10 positions match TRBD1. V trimming: 5 bases; J trimming: 6 bases; junction bases outside the gene matches: 7. The germline V gene encodes CDR1 MDHEN and CDR2 SYDVKM. This CDR3 is built from 14 residues. CDR3: CASSTPGQGTEQYF. CDR3 in DNA: TGTGCCAGCAGTACGCCGGGACAGGGGACCGAGCAGTACTTC. Based on the CDR3 plus reference TRBV28 and TRBJ2-7, the full variable domain is DVKVTQSSRYLVKRTGEKVFLECVQDMDHENMFWYRQDPGLGLRLIYFSYDVKMKEKGDIPEGYSVSREKKERFSLILESASTNQTSMYLCASSTPGQGTEQYFGPGTRLTVT.

The chain recombines TRBV4-1 with TRBJ2-7; the D gene could be TRBD1 or TRBD2 (5 bases each). V shed 8 bases and J shed 0 bases, with 17 bases lying between them. Germline CDR1 is MGHRA and CDR2 is YSYEKL. This CDR3 spans 15 amino acids. As DNA, the CDR3 is TGCGCCAGCGGCGTCCGGGACGGAAGCTCCTACGAGCAGTACTTC. Its protein product is CASGVRDGSSYEQYF.

The chain employs TRBV5-1 and TRBJ2-6; a possible D gene is TRBD1 (5 bases). Trimming stripped 4 bases from V and 0 bases from J, with 17 bases between. CDR1 SGHRS and CDR2 YFSETQ come from the germline V gene. This CDR3 has 18 amino acids. The CDR3 is CASSLLVLTDSGANVLTF. In DNA form, the CDR3 reads TGCGCCAGCAGCCTACTTGTCTTGACAGACTCTGGGGCCAACGTCCTGACTTTC.